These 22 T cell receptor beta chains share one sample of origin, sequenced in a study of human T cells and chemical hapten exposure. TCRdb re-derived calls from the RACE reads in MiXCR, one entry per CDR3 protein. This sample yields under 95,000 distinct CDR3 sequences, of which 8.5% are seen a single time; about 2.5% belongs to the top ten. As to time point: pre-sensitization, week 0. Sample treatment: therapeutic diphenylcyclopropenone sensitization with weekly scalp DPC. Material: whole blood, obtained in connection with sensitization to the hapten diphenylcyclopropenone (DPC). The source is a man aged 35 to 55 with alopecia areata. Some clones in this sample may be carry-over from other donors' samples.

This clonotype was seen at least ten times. DNA for the CDR3: TGTGCCAGCAGCGAACCGGGACTAGCGGGGCGCGAGCAGTACTTC. This codes for CASSEPGLAGREQYF. The V gene is TRBV7-9, the J gene TRBJ2-7; 13 nucleotides agree with TRBD2. The V and J ends lost 5 bases and 6 bases, in that order; junction bases with no gene match: 7. This CDR3 comprises 15 residues. CDR1 SEHNR and CDR2 FQNEAQ come from the germline V gene (reference sequence).

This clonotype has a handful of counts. The CDR3 DNA follows: TGTGCCAGCAGCTCAGGACAGGGCTACGAGCAGTACGTC. Its translation: CASSSGQGYEQYV. The gene calls are TRBV6-1 and TRBJ2-7, with 8 bases that match TRBD1. Germline values: CDR1 MNHNS, CDR2 SASEGT. V was clipped by 6 bases and J by 3 bases; unmatched bases: 4. The CDR3 runs to 13 residues.

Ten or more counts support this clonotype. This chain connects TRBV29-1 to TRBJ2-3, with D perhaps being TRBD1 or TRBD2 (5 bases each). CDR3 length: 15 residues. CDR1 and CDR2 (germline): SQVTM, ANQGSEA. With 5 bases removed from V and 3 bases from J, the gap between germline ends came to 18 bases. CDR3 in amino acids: CSVLSGTKGTDTQYF. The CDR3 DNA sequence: TGCAGCGTTCTGAGCGGAACTAAGGGGACAGATACGCAGTATTTT.

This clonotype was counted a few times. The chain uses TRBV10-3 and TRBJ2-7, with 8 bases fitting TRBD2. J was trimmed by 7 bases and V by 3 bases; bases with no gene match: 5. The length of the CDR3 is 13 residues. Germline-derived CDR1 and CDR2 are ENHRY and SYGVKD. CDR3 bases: TGTGCCATCAGTGAAAAGCGGGAGAGAGAGCAGTACTTC. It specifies CAISEKREREQYF.

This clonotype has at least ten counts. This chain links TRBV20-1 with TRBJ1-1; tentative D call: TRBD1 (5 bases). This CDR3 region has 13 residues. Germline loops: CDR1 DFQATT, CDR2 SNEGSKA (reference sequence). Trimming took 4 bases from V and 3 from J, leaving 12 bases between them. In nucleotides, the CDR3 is TGCAGTGCTACAATGAACAGGTACACTGAAGCTTTCTTT. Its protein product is CSATMNRYTEAFF.

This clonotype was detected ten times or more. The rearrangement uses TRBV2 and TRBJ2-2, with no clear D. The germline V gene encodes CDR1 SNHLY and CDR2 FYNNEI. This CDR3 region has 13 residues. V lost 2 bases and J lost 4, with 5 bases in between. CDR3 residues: CASSERFTGELFF. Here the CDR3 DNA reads TGTGCCAGCAGTGAAAGATTCACCGGGGAGCTGTTTTTT. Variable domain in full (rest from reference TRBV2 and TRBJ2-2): EPEVTQTPSHQVTQMGQEVILRCVPISNHLYFYWYRQILGQKVEFLVSFYNNEISEKSEIFDDQFSVERPDGSNFTLKIRSTKLEDSAMYFCASSERFTGELFFGEGSRLTVL.

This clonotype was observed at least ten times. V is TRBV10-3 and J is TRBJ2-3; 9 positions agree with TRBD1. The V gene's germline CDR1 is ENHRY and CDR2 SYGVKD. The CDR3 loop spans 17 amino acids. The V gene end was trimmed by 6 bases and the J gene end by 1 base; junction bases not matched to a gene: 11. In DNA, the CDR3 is TGTGCCATCAGCCCAGTCAACAGGGGGCGCGGCACAGATACGCAGTATTTT. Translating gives CAISPVNRGRGTDTQYF.

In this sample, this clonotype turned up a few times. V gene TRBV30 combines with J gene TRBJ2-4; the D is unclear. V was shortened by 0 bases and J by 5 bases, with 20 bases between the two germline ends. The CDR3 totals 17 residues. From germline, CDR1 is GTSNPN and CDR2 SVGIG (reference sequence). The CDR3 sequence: CAWSVNPPKLQQNIQYF. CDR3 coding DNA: TGTGCCTGGAGTGTAAATCCACCGAAATTACAGCAAAACATTCAGTACTTC.

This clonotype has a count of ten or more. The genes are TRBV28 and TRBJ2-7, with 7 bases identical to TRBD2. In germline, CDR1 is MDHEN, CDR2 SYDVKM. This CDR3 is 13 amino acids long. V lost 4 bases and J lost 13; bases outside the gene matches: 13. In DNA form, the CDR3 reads TGTGCCAGCAGTTCCCTAGCGGTACCTTCGGGTTACTTC. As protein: CASSSLAVPSGYF.

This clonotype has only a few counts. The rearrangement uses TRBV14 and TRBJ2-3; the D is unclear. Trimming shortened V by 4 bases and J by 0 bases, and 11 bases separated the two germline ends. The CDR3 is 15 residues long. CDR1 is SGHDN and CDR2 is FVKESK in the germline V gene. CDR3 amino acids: CASSRRQPSTDTQYF. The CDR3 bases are TGTGCCAGCAGCCGGCGTCAGCCTAGCACAGATACGCAGTATTTT. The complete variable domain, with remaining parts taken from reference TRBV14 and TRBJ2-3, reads EAGVTQFPSHSVIEKGQTVTLRCDPISGHDNLYWYRRVMGKEIKFLLHFVKESKQDESGMPNNRFLAERTGGTYSTLKVQPAELEDSGVYFCASSRRQPSTDTQYFGPGTRLTVL.

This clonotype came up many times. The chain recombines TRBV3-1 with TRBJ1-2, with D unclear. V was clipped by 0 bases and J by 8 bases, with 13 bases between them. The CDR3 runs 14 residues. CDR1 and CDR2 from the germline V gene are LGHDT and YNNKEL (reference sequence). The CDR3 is CASSQEGPVEGYTF. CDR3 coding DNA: TGTGCCAGCAGCCAAGAGGGTCCGGTGGAAGGCTACACCTTC.

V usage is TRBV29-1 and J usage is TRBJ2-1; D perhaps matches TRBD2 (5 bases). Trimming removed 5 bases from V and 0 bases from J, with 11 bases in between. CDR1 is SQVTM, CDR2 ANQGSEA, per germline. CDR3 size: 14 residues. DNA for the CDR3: TGCAGCGTTTACCGGGATCTCTCCTACAATGAGCAGTTCTTC. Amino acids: CSVYRDLSYNEQFF.

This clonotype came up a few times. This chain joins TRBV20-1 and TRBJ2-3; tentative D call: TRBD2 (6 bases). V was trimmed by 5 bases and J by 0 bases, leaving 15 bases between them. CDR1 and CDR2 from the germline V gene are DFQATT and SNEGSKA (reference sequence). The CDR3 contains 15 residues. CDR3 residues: CSASGTGSSTDTQYF. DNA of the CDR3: TGCAGTGCTTCCGGGACTGGATCTAGCACAGATACGCAGTATTTT.

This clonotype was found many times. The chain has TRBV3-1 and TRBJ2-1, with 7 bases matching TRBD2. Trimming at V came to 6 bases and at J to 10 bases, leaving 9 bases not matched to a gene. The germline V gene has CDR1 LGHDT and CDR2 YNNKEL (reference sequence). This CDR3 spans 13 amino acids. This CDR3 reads CASSQILAREQFF. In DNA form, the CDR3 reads TGTGCCAGCAGTCAAATACTAGCGCGGGAGCAGTTCTTC.

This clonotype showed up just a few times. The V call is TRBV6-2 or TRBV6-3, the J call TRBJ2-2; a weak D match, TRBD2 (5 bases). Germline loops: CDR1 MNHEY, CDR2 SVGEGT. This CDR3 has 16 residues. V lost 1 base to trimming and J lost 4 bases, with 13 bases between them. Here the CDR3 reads CASSYLIGSVTGELFF. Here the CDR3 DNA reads TGTGCCAGCAGTTACTTGATCGGTAGCGTCACCGGGGAGCTGTTTTTT.

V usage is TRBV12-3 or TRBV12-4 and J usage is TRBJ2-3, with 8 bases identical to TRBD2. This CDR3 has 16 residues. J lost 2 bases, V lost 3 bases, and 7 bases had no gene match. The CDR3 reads CASSFFSGTYTDTQYF. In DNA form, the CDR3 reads TGTGCCAGCAGTTTTTTTAGCGGGACCTACACAGATACGCAGTATTTT.

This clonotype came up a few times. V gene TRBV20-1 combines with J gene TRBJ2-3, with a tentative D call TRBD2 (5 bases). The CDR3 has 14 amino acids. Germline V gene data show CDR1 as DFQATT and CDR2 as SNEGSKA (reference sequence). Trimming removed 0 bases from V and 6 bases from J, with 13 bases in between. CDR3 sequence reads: CSARDGSGMDTQYF. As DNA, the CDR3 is TGCAGTGCTAGAGATGGCAGCGGTATGGATACGCAGTATTTT.

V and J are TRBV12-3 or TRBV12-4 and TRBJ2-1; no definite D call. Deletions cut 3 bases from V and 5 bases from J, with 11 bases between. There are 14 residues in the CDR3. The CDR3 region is CASSFRTQNNEQFF. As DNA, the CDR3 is TGTGCCAGCAGTTTCCGGACCCAGAACAATGAGCAGTTCTTC.

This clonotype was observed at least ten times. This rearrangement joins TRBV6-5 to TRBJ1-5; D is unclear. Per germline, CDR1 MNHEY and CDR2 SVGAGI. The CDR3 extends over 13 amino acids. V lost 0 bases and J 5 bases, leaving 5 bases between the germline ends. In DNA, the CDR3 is TGTGCCAGCAGTTACTCGTATGATCAGCCCCAGCATTTT. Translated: CASSYSYDQPQHF.

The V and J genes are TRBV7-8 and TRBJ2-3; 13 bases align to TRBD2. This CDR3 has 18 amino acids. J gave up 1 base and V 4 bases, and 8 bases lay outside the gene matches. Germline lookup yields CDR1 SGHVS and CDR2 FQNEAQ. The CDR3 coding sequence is TGTGCCAGCAGCTCATTACTAGCGGGGGGGGTAGGCACAGATACGCAGTATTTT. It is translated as CASSSLLAGGVGTDTQYF. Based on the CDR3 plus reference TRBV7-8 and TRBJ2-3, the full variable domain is GAGVSQSPRYKVAKRGQDVALRCDPISGHVSLFWYQQALGQGPEFLTYFQNEAQLDKSGLPSDRFFAERPEGSVSTLKIQRTQQEDSAVYLCASSSLLAGGVGTDTQYFGPGTRLTVL.

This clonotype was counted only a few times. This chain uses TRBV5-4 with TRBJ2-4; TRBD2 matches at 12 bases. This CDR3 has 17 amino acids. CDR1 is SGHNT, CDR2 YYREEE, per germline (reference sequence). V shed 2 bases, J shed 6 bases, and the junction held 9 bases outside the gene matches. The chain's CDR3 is CASSFPKPGLAGNIQYF. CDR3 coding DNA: TGTGCCAGCAGCTTCCCGAAACCGGGACTAGCGGGAAACATTCAGTACTTC.

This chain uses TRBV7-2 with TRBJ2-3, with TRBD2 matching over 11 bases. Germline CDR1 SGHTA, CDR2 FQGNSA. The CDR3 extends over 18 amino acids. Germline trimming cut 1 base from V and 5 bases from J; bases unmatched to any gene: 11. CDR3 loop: CASSLVTSGSGWGDTQYF. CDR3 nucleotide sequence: TGTGCCAGCAGCTTAGTCACTAGCGGGAGCGGTTGGGGAGATACGCAGTATTTT.